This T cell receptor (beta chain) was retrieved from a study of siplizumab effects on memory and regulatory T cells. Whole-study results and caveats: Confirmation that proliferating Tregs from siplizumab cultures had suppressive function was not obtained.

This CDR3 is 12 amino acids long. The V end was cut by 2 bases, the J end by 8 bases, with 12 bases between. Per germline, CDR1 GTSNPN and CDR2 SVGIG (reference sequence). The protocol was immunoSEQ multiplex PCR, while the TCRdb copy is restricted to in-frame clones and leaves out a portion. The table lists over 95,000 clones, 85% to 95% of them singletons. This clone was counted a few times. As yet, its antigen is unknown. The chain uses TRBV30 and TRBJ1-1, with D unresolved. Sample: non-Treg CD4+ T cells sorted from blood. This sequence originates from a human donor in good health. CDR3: CAWSSGSREAFF. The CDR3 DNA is TGTGCCTGGAGTTCGGGGTCGAGGGAAGCTTTCTTT.